This TCR beta chain originates from a study of blood T cell repertoires in COVID-19. Study context: Nucleic acid was either cDNA or gDNA, and it came from T cells, B-cell-depleted T cells, or PBMCs.

This table comes from immunoSEQ multiplex PCR, and its TCRdb copy is limited to in-frame clones, with some not included. The table lists approximately 150,000 clones, approximately 85% of them singletons. The CDR3 runs to 16 residues. The V and J ends lost 0 bases and 4 bases, in that order; junction bases with no gene match: 3. Germline V CDR1 and CDR2: SGHTA, FQGNSA. The sample holds one count of this clone. The genes are TRBV7-2 and TRBJ2-2, with 9 bases aligning to TRBD2. The sequence was collected from a human donor with acute or convalescent COVID-19. The donor label of this sample is uncertain. Sequencing was carried out using peripheral blood. The CDR3 reads CASSLASGGSTGELFF. CDR3 bases: TGTGCCAGCAGCTTAGCCAGCGGGGGGTCCACCGGGGAGCTGTTTTTT. The entire variable domain, with the rest obtained from reference TRBV7-2 and TRBJ2-2, is as follows: GAGVSQSPSNKVTEKGKDVELRCDPISGHTALYWYRQSLGQGLEFLIYFQGNSAPDKSGLPSDRFSAERTGGSVSTLTIQRTQQEDSAVYLCASSLASGGSTGELFFGEGSRLTVL.